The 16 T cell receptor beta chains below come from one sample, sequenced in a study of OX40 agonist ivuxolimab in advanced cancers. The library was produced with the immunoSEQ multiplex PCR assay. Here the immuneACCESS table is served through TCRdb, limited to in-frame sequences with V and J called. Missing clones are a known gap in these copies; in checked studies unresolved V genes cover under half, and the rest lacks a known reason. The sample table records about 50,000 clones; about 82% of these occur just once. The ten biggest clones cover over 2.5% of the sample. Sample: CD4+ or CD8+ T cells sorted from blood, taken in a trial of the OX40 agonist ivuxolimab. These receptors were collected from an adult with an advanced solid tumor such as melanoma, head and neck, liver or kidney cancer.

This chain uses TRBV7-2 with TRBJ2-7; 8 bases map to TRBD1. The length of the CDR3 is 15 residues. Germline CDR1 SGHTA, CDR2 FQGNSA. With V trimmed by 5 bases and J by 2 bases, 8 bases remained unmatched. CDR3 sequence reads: CASSTRTGQTYEQYF. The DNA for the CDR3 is TGTGCCAGCAGCACACGGACAGGGCAAACCTACGAGCAGTACTTC.

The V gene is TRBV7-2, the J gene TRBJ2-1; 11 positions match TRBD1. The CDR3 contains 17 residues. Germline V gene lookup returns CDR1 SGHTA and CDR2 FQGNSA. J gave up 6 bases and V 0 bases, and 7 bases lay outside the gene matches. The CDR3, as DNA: TGTGCCAGCAGCTTAGCGCCTTCCGGGACAGGGGGCAATGAGCAGTTCTTC. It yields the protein CASSLAPSGTGGNEQFF.

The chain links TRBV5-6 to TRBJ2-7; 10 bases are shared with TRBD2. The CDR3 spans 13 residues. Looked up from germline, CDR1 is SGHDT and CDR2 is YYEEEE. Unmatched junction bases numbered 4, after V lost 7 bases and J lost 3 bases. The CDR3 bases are TGTGCCAGCGGGCAGCGGGAGGGCTACGAGCAGTACTTC. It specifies CASGQREGYEQYF.

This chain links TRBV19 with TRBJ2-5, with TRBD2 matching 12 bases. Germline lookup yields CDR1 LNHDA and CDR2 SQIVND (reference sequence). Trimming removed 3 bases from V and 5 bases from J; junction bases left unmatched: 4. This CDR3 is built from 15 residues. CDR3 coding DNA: TGTGCCAGTAGTATGGCTAGCGGGGGGGAGGAGACCCAGTACTTC. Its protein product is CASSMASGGEETQYF. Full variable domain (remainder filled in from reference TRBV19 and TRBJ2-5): DGGITQSPKYLFRKEGQNVTLSCEQNLNHDAMYWYRQDPGQGLRLIYYSQIVNDFQKGDIAEGYSVSREKKESFPLTVTSAQKNPTAFYLCASSMASGGEETQYFGPGTRLLVL.

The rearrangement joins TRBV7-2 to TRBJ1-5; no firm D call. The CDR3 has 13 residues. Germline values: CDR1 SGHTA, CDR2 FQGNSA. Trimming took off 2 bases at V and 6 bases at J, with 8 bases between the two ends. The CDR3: CASSLFLGQPQHF. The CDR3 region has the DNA TGTGCCAGCAGCTTATTCCTCGGTCAGCCCCAGCATTTT.

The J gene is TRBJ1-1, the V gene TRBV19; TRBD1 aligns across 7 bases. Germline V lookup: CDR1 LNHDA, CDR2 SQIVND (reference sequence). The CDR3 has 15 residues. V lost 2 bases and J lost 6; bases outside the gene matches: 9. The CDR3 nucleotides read TGTGCCAGTAGTATAAGGGCAGGGGGTAAGGCTGAAGCTTTCTTT. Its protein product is CASSIRAGGKAEAFF.

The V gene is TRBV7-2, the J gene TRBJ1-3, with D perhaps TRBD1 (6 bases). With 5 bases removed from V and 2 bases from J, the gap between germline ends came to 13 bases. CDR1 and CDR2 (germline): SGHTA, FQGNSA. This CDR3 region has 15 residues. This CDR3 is CASSPRAGAGNTIYF. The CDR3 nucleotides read TGTGCCAGCAGCCCTCGGGCAGGGGCTGGAAACACCATATATTTT.

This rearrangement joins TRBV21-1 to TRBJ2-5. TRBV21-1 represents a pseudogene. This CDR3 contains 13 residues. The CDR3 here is CASSKDAQETQYF. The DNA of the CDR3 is TGTGCCAGCAGCAAAGACGCACAAGAGACCCAGTACTTC.

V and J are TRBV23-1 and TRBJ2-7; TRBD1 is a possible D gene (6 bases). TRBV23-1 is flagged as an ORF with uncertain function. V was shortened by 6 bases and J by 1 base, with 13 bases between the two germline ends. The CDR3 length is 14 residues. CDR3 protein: CASRSYRVSYEQYF. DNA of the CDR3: TGCGCCAGCAGATCATACAGGGTTTCCTACGAGCAGTACTTC.

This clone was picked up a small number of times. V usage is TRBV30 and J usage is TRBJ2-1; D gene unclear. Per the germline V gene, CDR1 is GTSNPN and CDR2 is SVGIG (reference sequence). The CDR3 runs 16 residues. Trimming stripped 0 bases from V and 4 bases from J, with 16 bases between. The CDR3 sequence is CAWSVPAQPRYNEQFF. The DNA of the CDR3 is TGTGCCTGGAGTGTACCGGCCCAACCGAGGTACAATGAGCAGTTCTTC. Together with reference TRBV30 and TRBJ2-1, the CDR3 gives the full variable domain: SQTIHQWPATLVQPVGSPLSLECTVEGTSNPNLYWYRQAAGRGLQLLFYSVGIGQISSEVPQNLSASRPQDRQFILSSKKLLLSDSGFYLCAWSVPAQPRYNEQFFGPGTRLTVL.

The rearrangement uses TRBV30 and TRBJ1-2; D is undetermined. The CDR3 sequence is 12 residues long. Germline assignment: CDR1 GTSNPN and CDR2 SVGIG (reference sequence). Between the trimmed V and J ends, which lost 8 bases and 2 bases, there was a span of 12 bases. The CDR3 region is CAADTINYGYTF. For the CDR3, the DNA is TGTGCCGCCGACACCATCAACTATGGCTACACCTTC.

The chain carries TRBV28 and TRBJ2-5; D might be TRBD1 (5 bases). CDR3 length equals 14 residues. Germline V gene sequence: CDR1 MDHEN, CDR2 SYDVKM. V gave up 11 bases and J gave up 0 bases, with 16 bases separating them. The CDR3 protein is CAARSSGYQETQYF. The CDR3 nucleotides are TGTGCCGCAAGGTCGTCAGGGTACCAAGAGACCCAGTACTTC.

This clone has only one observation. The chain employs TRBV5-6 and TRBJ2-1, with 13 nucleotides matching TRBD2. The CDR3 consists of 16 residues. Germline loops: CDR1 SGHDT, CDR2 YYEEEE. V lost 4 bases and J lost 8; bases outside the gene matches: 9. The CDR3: CASSRLAGGIGDEQFF. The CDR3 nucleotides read TGTGCCAGCAGCAGACTAGCGGGAGGTATCGGGGATGAGCAGTTCTTC. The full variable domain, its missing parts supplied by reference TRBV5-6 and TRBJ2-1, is DAGVTQSPTHLIKTRGQQVTLRCSPKSGHDTVSWYQQALGQGPQFIFQYYEEEERQRGNFPDRFSGHQFPNYSSELNVNALLLGDSALYLCASSRLAGGIGDEQFFGPGTRLTVL.

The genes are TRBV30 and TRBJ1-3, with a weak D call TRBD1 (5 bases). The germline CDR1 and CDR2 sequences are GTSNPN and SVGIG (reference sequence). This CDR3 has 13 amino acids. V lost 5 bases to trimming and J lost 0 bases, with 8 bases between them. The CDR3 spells CAWHRSSGNTIYF. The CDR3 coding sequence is TGTGCCTGGCACAGGAGCTCTGGAAACACCATATATTTT.

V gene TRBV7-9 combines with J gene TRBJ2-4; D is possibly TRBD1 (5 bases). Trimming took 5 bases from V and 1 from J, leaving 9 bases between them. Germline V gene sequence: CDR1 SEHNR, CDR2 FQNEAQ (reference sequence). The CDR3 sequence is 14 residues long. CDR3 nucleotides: TGTGCCAGCAGCCAAGACAGTGCCAAAAACATTCAGTACTTC. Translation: CASSQDSAKNIQYF.

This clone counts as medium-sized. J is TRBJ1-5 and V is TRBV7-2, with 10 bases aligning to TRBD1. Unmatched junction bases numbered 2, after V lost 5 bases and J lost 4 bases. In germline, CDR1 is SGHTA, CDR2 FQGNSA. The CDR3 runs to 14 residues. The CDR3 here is CASSPDRGNQPQHF. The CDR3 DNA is TGTGCCAGCAGCCCGGACAGGGGGAATCAGCCCCAGCATTTT. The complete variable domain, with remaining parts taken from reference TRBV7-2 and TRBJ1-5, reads GAGVSQSPSNKVTEKGKDVELRCDPISGHTALYWYRQSLGQGLEFLIYFQGNSAPDKSGLPSDRFSAERTGGSVSTLTIQRTQQEDSAVYLCASSPDRGNQPQHFGDGTRLSIL.